The present T cell receptor (beta chain) was sequenced within a study of human T cells and chemical hapten exposure. The CDR3 is made up of 19 amino acids. J lost 1 base, V lost 6 bases, and 15 bases had no gene match. CDR1 and CDR2 from the germline V gene are MNHEY and SMNVEV (reference sequence). TCRdb re-called the RACE reads with MiXCR, one entry per CDR3 protein. The sample holds about 120,000 distinct CDR3 sequences, roughly 13% seen once. Noted time point: patch test 1, 2 weeks after DPC sensitization. Noted treatment: therapeutic diphenylcyclopropenone sensitization with weekly scalp DPC. The material was whole blood, obtained in connection with sensitization to the hapten diphenylcyclopropenone (DPC). The sequence came from a man younger than 30 with alopecia areata. Some clones in this sample may be carry-over from other donors' samples. The rearrangement links TRBV27 to TRBJ2-5; TRBD2 aligns across 12 bases. CDR3 nucleotides: TGTGCCAGCAGCCCTAGGACTAGCGGGGATACTACCCCCCAAGAGACCCAGTACTTC. Protein sequence: CASSPRTSGDTTPQETQYF.